The 21 T cell receptor beta chains below were found in one sample sequenced in a study of T cell responses to AZD1222 COVID-19 vaccine. The repertoire was sequenced with immunoSEQ multiplex PCR; TCRdb's copy has only in-frame clones and lacks some. Of 85,000 to 110,000 clones listed, 91% are singletons. The sequencing here drew on peripheral blood, taken on day 0 of AZD1222 vaccination. The receptor source for this set is an adult in good health.

This chain joins TRBV5-1 and TRBJ2-7; TRBD2 agrees at 10 bases. CDR1 SGHRS and CDR2 YFSETQ come from the germline V gene. This CDR3 contains 15 residues. V trimming: 1 base; J trimming: 5 bases; junction bases outside the gene matches: 6. The CDR3 protein is CASSLIGLAEDEQYF. The CDR3 DNA sequence: TGCGCCAGCAGCTTGATTGGACTAGCGGAGGACGAGCAGTACTTC.

The chain couples TRBV4-1 to TRBJ1-1; D remains ambiguous. V lost 1 base to trimming and J lost 10 bases, with 25 bases between them. The CDR3 is 17 amino acids. The germline CDR1 and CDR2 sequences are MGHRA and YSYEKL. DNA of the CDR3: TGCGCCAGCAGCCAAGTGGCCGGCGGGCGCGGAGGATTCTTAGCTTTCTTT. Translated, it gives CASSQVAGGRGGFLAFF.

The rearrangement joins TRBV10-1 to TRBJ1-6; D not certain. CDR1 WNHNN and CDR2 SYGVQD come from the germline V gene (reference sequence). V gave up 8 bases and J gave up 9 bases, with 14 bases separating them. The CDR3 runs 13 residues. CDR3: CASRQSISSPLHF. The DNA for the CDR3 is TGCGCCAGCCGGCAGAGCATATCTTCACCCCTCCACTTT.

The rearrangement joins TRBV4-2 to TRBJ2-3, with 7 bases aligning to TRBD2. V dropped 0 bases and J dropped 1; count of bases not matched to a gene: 10. Germline CDR1 LGHNA, CDR2 YNFKEQ. The CDR3 sequence is 18 residues long. The CDR3 region is CASSQDGGGSSGTDTQYF. In nucleotides, the CDR3 is TGTGCCAGCAGCCAAGACGGTGGCGGGAGCTCCGGCACAGATACGCAGTATTTT.

The rearrangement joins TRBV28 to TRBJ1-2, with D unresolved. V was trimmed by 5 bases and J by 3 bases, leaving 7 bases between them. Germline V gene data show CDR1 as MDHEN and CDR2 as SYDVKM. CDR3 size: 12 residues. The CDR3 DNA follows: TGTGCCAGCAGTGCACCCGACTATGGCTACACCTTC. Protein product: CASSAPDYGYTF.

A few counts support this clone. The chain combines TRBV5-6 with TRBJ1-2, with 7 positions matching TRBD1. This CDR3 contains 14 residues. V trimming: 3 bases; J trimming: 4 bases; junction bases outside the gene matches: 6. Germline values: CDR1 SGHDT, CDR2 YYEEEE. Here the CDR3 DNA reads TGTGCCAGCAGCTACCCGGCAGGGGGCTATGGCTACACCTTC. As protein: CASSYPAGGYGYTF.

The chain links TRBV18 to TRBJ1-2; the match to TRBD1 covers 9 bases. Germline V gives CDR1 KGHSH, CDR2 LQKENI. J was trimmed by 11 bases and V by 2 bases; bases with no gene match: 15. The CDR3 has 16 residues. CDR3 DNA sequence: TGTGCCAGCTCACCAGGCGTCGTGACAGGGGGTCTAAGGTACACCTTC. Its protein is CASSPGVVTGGLRYTF.

The chain joins TRBV5-1 to TRBJ2-5, with TRBD2 as a possible D gene (5 bases). The CDR3 extends over 14 amino acids. Germline-derived CDR1 and CDR2 are SGHRS and YFSETQ. Trimming removed 3 bases from V and 7 bases from J, with 16 bases in between. The CDR3 is CASSSTPGLGTQYF. The CDR3 nucleotides are TGCGCCAGCAGCTCCACCCCGGGGTTGGGGACCCAGTACTTC.

This clone was counted between two and nine times. This sequence joins TRBV30 and TRBJ1-3; D is perhaps TRBD1 (6 bases). There are 14 residues in the CDR3. V was trimmed by 8 bases and J by 2 bases, leaving 16 bases between them. Germline-derived CDR1 and CDR2 are GTSNPN and SVGIG (reference sequence). The CDR3 loop is CALYPGAAGNTIYF. The CDR3 DNA follows: TGTGCCCTTTACCCAGGGGCTGCTGGAAACACCATATATTTT.

This clone was counted only a few times. This chain connects TRBV5-1 to TRBJ2-1, with D possibly being TRBD2 (5 bases). In germline, CDR1 is SGHRS, CDR2 YFSETQ. V lost 0 bases and J lost 9, with 19 bases in between. The CDR3 covers 16 residues. Here the CDR3 reads CASSLELVSVSSEQFF. In DNA, the CDR3 is TGCGCCAGCAGCTTGGAACTAGTTTCGGTGTCCAGTGAGCAGTTCTTC.

Concerning this clone: A read error may account for a junction end that differs from germline. Other DNA sequences in the same sample also yield this CDR3. The V call is TRBV3-1 (or the pseudogene TRBV3-2), the J call TRBJ2-3; D not certain. Germline V lookup: CDR1 LGHDT, CDR2 YNNKEL (reference sequence). This CDR3 comprises 11 residues. CDR3 coding DNA: TGTGCCAGCAGGCAAGCAGATACGCAGTATTTT. This gives the protein CASRQADTQYF.

The rearrangement joins TRBV11-2 to TRBJ2-3; D is unclear. Trimming took off 1 base at V and 0 bases at J, with 8 bases between the two ends. This CDR3 is built from 15 residues. Germline V gene data show CDR1 as SGHAT and CDR2 as FQNNGV. The CDR3 region has the DNA TGTGCCAGCAGCTTAGTCTCAGCTAGCACAGATACGCAGTATTTT. Protein sequence: CASSLVSASTDTQYF.

This clone was seen a few times. The V gene is TRBV9, the J gene TRBJ1-6; possibly TRBD1 for D (5 bases). With 0 bases removed from V and 0 bases from J, the gap between germline ends came to 10 bases. Germline assignment: CDR1 SGDLS and CDR2 YYNGEE. The CDR3 has 17 amino acids. This CDR3 is CASSVEPGSSYNSPLHF. The CDR3 region has the DNA TGTGCCAGCAGCGTAGAACCAGGGAGCTCCTATAATTCACCCCTCCACTTT.

The rearrangement joins TRBV7-2 to TRBJ2-1; TRBD2 aligns across 7 bases. V dropped 5 bases and J dropped 6; count of bases not matched to a gene: 10. In germline, CDR1 is SGHTA, CDR2 FQGNSA. The CDR3 sequence is 15 residues long. CDR3 bases: TGTGCCAGCAGCCCAAAGGGCGGGGGTAGCAATGAGCAGTTCTTC. Encoded protein: CASSPKGGGSNEQFF.

The chain couples TRBV3-1 (or the pseudogene TRBV3-2) to TRBJ1-1; possibly TRBD1 for D (5 bases). The CDR3 loop spans 17 amino acids. Germline loops: CDR1 LGHDT, CDR2 YNNKEL (reference sequence). V lost 1 base to trimming and J lost 4 bases, with 19 bases between them. This chain's CDR3 is CASSQGRVEASSTEAFF. The CDR3 DNA is TGTGCCAGCAGCCAAGGCAGGGTTGAGGCCTCGTCCACTGAAGCTTTCTTT.

The gene calls are TRBV28 and TRBJ1-2, with D maybe TRBD1 (5 bases). Germline CDR1 and CDR2: MDHEN and SYDVKM. The CDR3 contains 14 residues. Trimming shortened V by 6 bases and J by 4 bases, and 15 bases separated the two germline ends. In DNA, the CDR3 is TGTGCCAGCAGCCCTCCCCAAGGGACCTATGGCTACACCTTC. Translated: CASSPPQGTYGYTF.

This clone has only one observation. The rearrangement uses TRBV4-2 and TRBJ2-5, with D perhaps matching TRBD2 (5 bases). V dropped 1 base and J dropped 2 bases, with 11 bases sitting between them. CDR3 length: 15 amino acids. From germline, CDR1 is LGHNA and CDR2 YNFKEQ. The CDR3: CASSQVWTGQETQYF. CDR3 bases: TGTGCCAGCAGCCAAGTTTGGACTGGACAAGAGACCCAGTACTTC.

On this clone: At one end, the junction sequence differs from germline, possibly due to a read error. V gene TRBV7-2 combines with J gene TRBJ1-1, with D hard to call. Germline V gene lookup returns CDR1 SGHTA and CDR2 FQGNSA. This CDR3 is 16 amino acids long. CDR3 in amino acids: CASNLDHNPSRTEAFF. CDR3 bases: TGTGCCAGCAACTTAGATCATAACCCTAGTAGGACTGAAGCTTTCTTT.

The V gene is TRBV7-3, the J gene TRBJ2-1; tentatively, D is TRBD2 (7 bases). Germline V lookup: CDR1 SGHTA, CDR2 FQGTGA. V was trimmed by 1 base and J by 10 bases, leaving 17 bases between them. The CDR3 runs 15 residues. The CDR3 protein is CASSLKASGGGEQFF. CDR3 in DNA: TGTGCCAGCAGCTTAAAGGCTAGCGGAGGGGGAGAGCAGTTCTTC.

This chain joins TRBV6-5 and TRBJ1-1; a possible D gene is TRBD1 (5 bases). The V end was cut by 4 bases, the J end by 1 base, with 10 bases between. This CDR3 is built from 14 residues. The germline CDR1 and CDR2 sequences are MNHEY and SVGAGI. CDR3 sequence (DNA): TGTGCCAGCAGTTTCGGCAGGGCGAACACTGAAGCTTTCTTT. It yields the protein CASSFGRANTEAFF.

The chain has TRBV6-2 or TRBV6-3 and TRBJ2-1, with 8 positions matching TRBD1. The CDR3 contains 14 residues. V shed 2 bases and J 10 bases; nucleotides not matched to a gene: 7. Germline CDR1 reads MNHEY; CDR2 reads SVGEGT. The CDR3 coding sequence is TGTGCCAGCAGTTACGGTCTGGGACAGGCGGAGCAGTTCTTC. Protein sequence: CASSYGLGQAEQFF.